This is a list of T cell receptor beta chains from one sample in a study of cytomegalovirus exposure and HLA in healthy donors. TCRdb's copy holds only in-frame clones and misses some; the assay was immunoSEQ multiplex PCR. The sample holds over 85,000 clones; about 95% are singletons and the top ten take roughly 0.9%. The sequencing input was PBMCs. The receptors shown here come from a woman between 18 and 29 years old in good health and CMV-seronegative. CDR3s include the opening cysteine and the closing phenylalanine or tryptophan. Fields, in order: clone size, V gene, J gene, CDR3 protein. Not every row has a clone size; where given, it reads once, few, many or a size class.

once	TRBV15	TRBJ1-5	CATSQPRAPDQPQHF
.	TRBV18	TRBJ1-1	CASSPTTANTEAFF
.	TRBV5-1	TRBJ2-7	CASSIGGQYEQYF
.	TRBV7-8	TRBJ1-1	CASSFWGGGNTEAFF
.	TRBV6-4	TRBJ1-1	CASSGTGVTEAFF
.	TRBV27	TRBJ2-7	CASSLLGGGEEQYF
.	TRBV4-2	TRBJ1-2	CASNQDRRNRVLCGYTF
.	TRBV5-1	TRBJ1-3	CASSLSFAGNTIYF
.	TRBV4-1	TRBJ2-7	CASSPSGVYEQYF
.	TRBV19	TRBJ1-3	CASSIASSGNTIYF
once	TRBV27	TRBJ2-7	CASSRRDRGLGEQYF
.	TRBV5-1	TRBJ1-1	CASSFTGGNTEAFF
.	TRBV27	TRBJ1-2	CASSPTTGGVGGYTF
.	TRBV7-9	TRBJ2-2	CASSFSGDALNTGELFF
.	TRBV18	TRBJ2-5	CASSPPQGTPSMQTQYF
few	TRBV6-1	TRBJ2-7	CASTHGGSEQYF
.	TRBV30	TRBJ1-6	CAWSESRGSAPLHF
.	TRBV5-5	TRBJ1-1	CASSFGVGTLYTEAFF
.	TRBV13	TRBJ2-2	CASSLYIPGELFF
.	TRBV6-1	TRBJ2-5	CASSELGAARETQYF
.	TRBV7-9	TRBJ2-6	CASSQRGGRDSGANVLTF
.	TRBV19	TRBJ2-3	CASSPDRDAYRGTQYF
.	TRBV7-8	TRBJ2-1	CASSLEQRGGSYNEQFF
.	TRBV10-3	TRBJ2-1	CAISTTSGGNNEQFF
.	TRBV6-6	TRBJ2-3	CASGGALADTQYF
.	TRBV7-7	TRBJ2-5	CASSLEVSLETQYF
once	TRBV5-4	TRBJ2-2	CASSFFGLAGDTGELFF
.	TRBV7-9	TRBJ1-1	CASSYGQEAFF
.	TRBV2	TRBJ2-7	CASSSGTRGEQYF
.	TRBV4-1	TRBJ2-7	CASSPAGGPNPYEQYF
.	TRBV7-2	TRBJ1-2	CASSLSSGSYGYTF
few	TRBV4-3	TRBJ1-2	CASSPRSAGGGYTF
.	TRBV27	TRBJ1-2	CASSLSATGVGYGYTF
.	TRBV7-2	TRBJ2-5	CASSFGLLQETQYF
.	TRBV10-3	TRBJ1-4	CAISETTGINEKLFF
.	TRBV6-1	TRBJ1-1	CASRGAGLITEAFF
few	TRBV9	TRBJ1-1	CASSPRTGNTEAFF